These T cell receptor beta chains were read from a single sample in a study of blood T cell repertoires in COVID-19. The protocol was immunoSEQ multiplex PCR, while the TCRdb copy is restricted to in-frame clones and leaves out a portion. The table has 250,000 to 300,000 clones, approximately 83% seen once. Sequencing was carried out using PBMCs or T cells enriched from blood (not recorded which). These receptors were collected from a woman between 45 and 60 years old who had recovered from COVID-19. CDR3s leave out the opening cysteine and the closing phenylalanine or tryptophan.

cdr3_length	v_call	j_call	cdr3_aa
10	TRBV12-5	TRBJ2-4	ASGIDNSVQY
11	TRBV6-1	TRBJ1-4	ASSERGGGKLF
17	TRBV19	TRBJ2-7	ASSTRGTAKEIPWVEQY
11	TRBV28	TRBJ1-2	ASSFGNYKPYT
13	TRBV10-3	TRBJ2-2	AISVMGLNTGELF
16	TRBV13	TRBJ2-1	ASSTGLAGAASYNEQF
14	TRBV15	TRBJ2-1	ATSSDRGSNWVQQF
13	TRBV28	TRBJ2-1	ASRPGLGLYNEQF
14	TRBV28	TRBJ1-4	ASSPLGRGANEKLF
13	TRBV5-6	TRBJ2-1	ASGRAGGPGNEQF
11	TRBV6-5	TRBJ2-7	ASSSGGFHEQY
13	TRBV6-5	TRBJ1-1	ASSYGTRKGTEAF
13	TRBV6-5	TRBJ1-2	ASSYERGGNYGYT
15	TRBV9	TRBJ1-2	ASSVGDRGRKGYGYT
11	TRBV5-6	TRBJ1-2	ASSKGQGHGYT
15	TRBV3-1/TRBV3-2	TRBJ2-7	ASSPSIGGRADNEQY
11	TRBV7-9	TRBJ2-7	ASSLGLSYEQY
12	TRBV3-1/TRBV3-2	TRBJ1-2	ASRPEGGNYGYT
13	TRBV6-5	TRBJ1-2	ASTPSDRFPGGYT
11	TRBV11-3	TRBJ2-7	ASSLLAGYEQY
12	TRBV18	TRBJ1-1	ASSRLNMNTEAF
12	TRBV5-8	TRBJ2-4	ASSQDIGKNIQY
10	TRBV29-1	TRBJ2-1	SVVGGPVEQF
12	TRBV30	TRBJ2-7	AWSVPPGTEWQY
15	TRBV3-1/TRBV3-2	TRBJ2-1	ASSQGAGTSGRKEQF
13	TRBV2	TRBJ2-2	ASSAWLGVTGELF
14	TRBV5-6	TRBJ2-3	ASSLRNRGLKDTQY
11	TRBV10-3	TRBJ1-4	AIGAGLNEKLF
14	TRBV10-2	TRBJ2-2	ASSEKGQGNTGELF